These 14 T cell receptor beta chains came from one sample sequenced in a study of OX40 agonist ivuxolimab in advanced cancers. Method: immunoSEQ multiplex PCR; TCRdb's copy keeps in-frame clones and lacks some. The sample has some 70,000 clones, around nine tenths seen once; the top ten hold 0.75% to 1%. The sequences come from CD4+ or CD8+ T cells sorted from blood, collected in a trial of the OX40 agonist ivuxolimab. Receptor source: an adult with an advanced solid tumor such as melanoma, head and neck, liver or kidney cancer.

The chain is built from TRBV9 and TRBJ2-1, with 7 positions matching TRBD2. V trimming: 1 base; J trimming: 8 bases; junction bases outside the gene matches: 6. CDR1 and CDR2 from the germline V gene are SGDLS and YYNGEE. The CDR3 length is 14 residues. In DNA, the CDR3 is TGTGCCAGCAGCGTATACGGCGGGAGCTATGAGCAGTTCTTC. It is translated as CASSVYGGSYEQFF.

The CDR3, as DNA: TGTGCCAGCAGCTTACCGGGGGAGGGGACCCAGTACTTC. The encoded protein is CASSLPGEGTQYF. This sequence joins TRBV7-9 and TRBJ2-5; 7 bases map to TRBD2. This CDR3 is built from 13 residues. With V trimmed by 2 bases and J by 7 bases, 4 bases remained unmatched. From germline, CDR1 is SEHNR and CDR2 FQNEAQ (reference sequence).

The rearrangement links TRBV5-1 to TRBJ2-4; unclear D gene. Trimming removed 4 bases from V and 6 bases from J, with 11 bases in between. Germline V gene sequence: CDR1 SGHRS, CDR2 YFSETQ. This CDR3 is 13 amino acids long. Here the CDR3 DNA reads TGCGCCAGCAGCCAGGAAGGATTAAACATTCAGTACTTC. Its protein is CASSQEGLNIQYF.

CDR3 nucleotides: TGTGCAAGTCGCTTAATACGGTTAAACACAGATACGCAGTATTTT. Translation: CASRLIRLNTDTQYF. The chain recombines TRBV12-2 with TRBJ2-3; TRBD2, the D gene given by the table, was not confirmed from the DNA. TRBV12-2 is marked as a pseudogene. This CDR3 contains 15 residues.

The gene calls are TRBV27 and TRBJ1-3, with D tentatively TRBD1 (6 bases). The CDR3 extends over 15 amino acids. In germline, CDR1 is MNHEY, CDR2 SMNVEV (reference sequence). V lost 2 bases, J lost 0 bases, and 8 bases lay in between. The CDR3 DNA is TGTGCCAGCAGTTTAAGGGGGTTCTCTGGAAACACCATATATTTT. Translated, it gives CASSLRGFSGNTIYF.

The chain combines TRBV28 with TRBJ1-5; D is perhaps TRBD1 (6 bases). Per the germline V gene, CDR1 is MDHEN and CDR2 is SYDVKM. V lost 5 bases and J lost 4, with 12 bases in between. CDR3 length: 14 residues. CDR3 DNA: TGTGCCAGCAGTCTGGGGGCCAGAAATCAGCCCCAGCATTTT. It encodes CASSLGARNQPQHF.

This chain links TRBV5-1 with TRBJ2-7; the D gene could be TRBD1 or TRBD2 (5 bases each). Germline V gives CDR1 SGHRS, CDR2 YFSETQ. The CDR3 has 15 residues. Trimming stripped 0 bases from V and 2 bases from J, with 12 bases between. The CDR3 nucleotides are TGCGCCAGCAGCTTGGTGGGGACCGATACCTACGAGCAGTACTTC. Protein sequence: CASSLVGTDTYEQYF.

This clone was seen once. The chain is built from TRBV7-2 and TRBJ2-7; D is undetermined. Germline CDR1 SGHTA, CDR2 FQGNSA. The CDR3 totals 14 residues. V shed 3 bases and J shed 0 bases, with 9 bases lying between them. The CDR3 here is CASSFSIGSYEQYF. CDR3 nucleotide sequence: TGTGCCAGCAGCTTTAGCATCGGCTCCTACGAGCAGTACTTC. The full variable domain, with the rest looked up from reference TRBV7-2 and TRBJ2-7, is GAGVSQSPSNKVTEKGKDVELRCDPISGHTALYWYRQSLGQGLEFLIYFQGNSAPDKSGLPSDRFSAERTGGSVSTLTIQRTQQEDSAVYLCASSFSIGSYEQYFGPGTRLTVT.

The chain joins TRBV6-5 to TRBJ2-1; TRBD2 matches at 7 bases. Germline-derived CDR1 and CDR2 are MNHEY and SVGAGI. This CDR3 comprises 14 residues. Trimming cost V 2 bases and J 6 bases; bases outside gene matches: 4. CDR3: CASSYGRALNEQFF. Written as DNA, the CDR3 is TGTGCCAGCAGTTACGGGAGGGCCCTCAATGAGCAGTTCTTC.

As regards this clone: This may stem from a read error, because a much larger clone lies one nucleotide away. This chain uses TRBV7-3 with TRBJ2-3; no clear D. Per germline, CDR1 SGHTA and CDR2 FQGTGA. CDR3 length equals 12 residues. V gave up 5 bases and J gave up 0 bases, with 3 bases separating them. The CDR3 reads CASSPSTDTQYF. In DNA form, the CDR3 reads TGTGCCAGCAGCCCTAGCACAGATACGCAGTATTTT.

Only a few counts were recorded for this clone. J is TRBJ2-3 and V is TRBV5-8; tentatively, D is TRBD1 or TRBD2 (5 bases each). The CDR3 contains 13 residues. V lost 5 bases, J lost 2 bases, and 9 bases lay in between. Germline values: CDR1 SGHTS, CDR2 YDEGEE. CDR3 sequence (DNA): TGTGCCAGCAGGTGGGGGTCCACAGATACGCAGTATTTT. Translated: CASRWGSTDTQYF.

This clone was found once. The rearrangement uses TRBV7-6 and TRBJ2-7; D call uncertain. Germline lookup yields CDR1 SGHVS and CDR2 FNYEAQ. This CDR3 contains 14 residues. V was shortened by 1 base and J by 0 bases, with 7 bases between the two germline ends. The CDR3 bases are TGTGCCAGCAGCTTAGAATTTTCCTCCTACGAGCAGTACTTC. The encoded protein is CASSLEFSSYEQYF.

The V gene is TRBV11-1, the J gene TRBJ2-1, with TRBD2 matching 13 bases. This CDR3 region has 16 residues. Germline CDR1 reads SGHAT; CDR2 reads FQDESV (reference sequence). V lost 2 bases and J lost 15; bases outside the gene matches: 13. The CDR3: CASSLRGTSGTITRFF. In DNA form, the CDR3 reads TGTGCCAGCAGCTTAAGGGGGACTAGCGGGACGATAACTCGGTTCTTC.

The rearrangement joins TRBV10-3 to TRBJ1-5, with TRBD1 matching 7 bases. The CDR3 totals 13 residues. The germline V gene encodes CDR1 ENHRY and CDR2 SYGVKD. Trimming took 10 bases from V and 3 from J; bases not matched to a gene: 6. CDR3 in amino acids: CATTGDLNQPQHF. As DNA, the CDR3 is TGTGCCACCACAGGGGACCTCAATCAGCCCCAGCATTTT.